These 25 T cell receptor beta chains were sequenced from one sample in a study of beta chain features in type 1 diabetes. Sequenced material consisted of expressed TCRB transcripts (all of the isolated RNA was reverse transcribed). Clones were read by immunoSEQ multiplex PCR, and TCRdb kept only the in-frame ones, dropping some. Of under 250,000 clones detected, about 26% appear once; the ten largest clones hold under 4.5%. The sequenced material came from central memory CD4+ T cells from blood. Receptors were obtained from a man aged 25-45 years in good health.

Of note for this clone: This same CDR3 is encoded by further DNA sequences in the sample. The rearrangement links TRBV29-1 to TRBJ2-3; D not resolved. CDR1 is SQVTM, CDR2 ANQGSEA, per germline. The CDR3 length is 13 residues. Trimming pared 3 bases from V and 1 base from J, leaving 8 bases between. CDR3 protein: CSVDAGGTDTQYF. For the CDR3, the DNA is TGCAGCGTTGATGCAGGAGGCACAGATACGCAGTATTTT.

V gene TRBV28 combines with J gene TRBJ2-7, with 9 bases matching TRBD1. The germline CDR1 and CDR2 sequences are MDHEN and SYDVKM. The CDR3 has 15 amino acids. V lost 7 bases, J lost 1 base, and 8 bases stayed unmatched. The CDR3 bases are TGTGCCAGCAACCTAGGACAGGGGAGGTCCTACGAGCAGTACTTC. Translated: CASNLGQGRSYEQYF.

This clone has only a few counts. The CDR3 sequence is CASSLAVDGPQHF. The CDR3 DNA sequence: TGTGCCAGCAGCTTAGCCGTAGACGGGCCCCAGCATTTT. The chain employs TRBV7-6 and TRBJ1-5; no firm D call. Trimming took off 0 bases at V and 9 bases at J, with 9 bases between the two ends. The CDR3 is 13 residues long. Germline CDR1 is SGHVS and CDR2 is FNYEAQ.

The chain links TRBV19 to TRBJ2-1, with 7 bases that match TRBD2. The CDR3 runs to 13 residues. Germline-derived CDR1 and CDR2 are LNHDA and SQIVND (reference sequence). With 4 bases clipped from V and 9 bases from J, the junction kept 6 bases outside the gene matches. The CDR3 loop is CASSTGLDGEQFF. In DNA form, the CDR3 reads TGTGCCAGTAGTACTGGACTAGACGGTGAGCAGTTCTTC.

The chain has TRBV10-3 and TRBJ2-6; no firm D call. V was clipped by 2 bases and J by 0 bases, with 5 bases between them. Germline assignment: CDR1 ENHRY and CDR2 SYGVKD. The CDR3 has 15 residues. The CDR3 nucleotides are TGTGCCATCAGTGAGGGGGTCTCTGGGGCCAACGTCCTGACTTTC. Translation: CAISEGVSGANVLTF.

This clone was counted between two and nine times. Mismatch with germline at one junction end may stem from a read error. This sequence joins TRBV7-9 and TRBJ2-1; TRBD2 matches at 9 bases. The CDR3 consists of 13 residues. Per germline, CDR1 SEHNR and CDR2 FQNEAQ (reference sequence). DNA of the CDR3: TGTGCCAGCAGTTTAGCGGGGGACAATGAGCAGTTCTTC. The encoded protein is CASSLAGDNEQFF.

The genes are TRBV5-1 and TRBJ1-4; 9 bases agree with TRBD1. The CDR3 is 14 residues long. Germline-derived CDR1 and CDR2 are SGHRS and YFSETQ. Unmatched junction bases numbered 6, after V lost 5 bases and J lost 7 bases. The DNA for the CDR3 is TGCGCCAGCAGAAGCGGGACAGGGCTTGAAAAACTGTTTTTT. As protein: CASRSGTGLEKLFF. The whole variable domain, remainder taken from reference TRBV5-1 and TRBJ1-4, is KAGVTQTPRYLIKTRGQQVTLSCSPISGHRSVSWYQQTPGQGLQFLFEYFSETQRNKGNFPGRFSGRQFSNSRSEMNVSTLELGDSALYLCASRSGTGLEKLFFGSGTQLSVL.

This chain connects TRBV4-3 to TRBJ2-1; a weak D match, TRBD1 (6 bases). With 4 bases removed from V and 5 bases from J, the gap between germline ends came to 12 bases. Germline V CDR1 and CDR2: LGHNA, YSLEER. The CDR3 covers 14 residues. The CDR3: CASSRLGADNEQFF. The CDR3 coding sequence is TGCGCCAGCAGCCGATTGGGGGCTGACAATGAGCAGTTCTTC.

This chain uses TRBV4-1 with TRBJ2-1; 12 bases align to TRBD2. The CDR3 sequence is 15 residues long. After removal of 2 bases from V and 6 bases from J, the junction contained 2 bases not matched to a gene. The germline V gene encodes CDR1 MGHRA and CDR2 YSYEKL. The chain's CDR3 is CASSQLAGGGNEQFF. CDR3 DNA sequence: TGCGCCAGCAGCCAACTAGCGGGAGGGGGCAATGAGCAGTTCTTC.

This clone was picked up a small number of times. J is TRBJ2-5 and V is TRBV7-9; 10 nucleotides align to TRBD2. Germline V gene sequence: CDR1 SEHNR, CDR2 FQNEAQ (reference sequence). CDR3 length: 16 residues. V was pared by 5 bases and J by 1 base, with 7 bases of the junction left unmatched. The CDR3 DNA is TGTGCCAGCAGCCCCGGTCAGCGGGGGGGCCAAGAGACCCAGTACTTC. It encodes CASSPGQRGGQETQYF.

The V call is TRBV7-2, the J call TRBJ2-3; D is unresolved. The germline gives CDR1 SGHTA, CDR2 FQGNSA. The CDR3 consists of 14 residues. The germline V and J ends were trimmed by 4 bases and 8 bases, with 16 bases remaining between them. The CDR3 bases are TGTGCCAGCAGCTCCAATCAAGGGCCTACTACGCAGTATTTT. This encodes CASSSNQGPTTQYF.

In its sample, this clone was seen a few times. J is TRBJ2-1 and V is TRBV15; no definite D call. Trimming took off 3 bases at V and 14 bases at J, with 17 bases between the two ends. The length of the CDR3 is 13 residues. Germline lookup yields CDR1 LNHNV and CDR2 YYDKDF (reference sequence). CDR3 amino acids: CATSSKKTTLEFF. The CDR3 DNA reads as TGTGCCACCAGCAGCAAGAAGACAACCTTGGAGTTCTTC.

This clone was counted between two and nine times. The V gene is TRBV10-3, the J gene TRBJ2-3; 11 nucleotides line up with TRBD1. CDR3 length equals 15 residues. Trimming at V came to 5 bases and at J to 3 bases, leaving 4 bases not matched to a gene. CDR1 and CDR2 from the germline V gene are ENHRY and SYGVKD. CDR3 residues: CAISTRDRGTDTQYF. The CDR3 coding sequence is TGTGCCATCAGTACCCGGGACAGGGGGACAGATACGCAGTATTTT.

This clone appeared a few times. This rearrangement joins TRBV7-2 to TRBJ2-5; D gene unclear. The length of the CDR3 is 15 residues. The germline gives CDR1 SGHTA, CDR2 FQGNSA. Trimming shortened V by 1 base and J by 1 base, and 10 bases separated the two germline ends. CDR3 coding DNA: TGTGCCAGCAGCTTAGGTCTTATGATCCAAGAGACCCAGTACTTC. It codes for CASSLGLMIQETQYF.

This chain links TRBV30 with TRBJ1-5; tentatively, D is TRBD1 (6 bases). V was clipped by 4 bases and J by 3 bases, with 10 bases between them. This CDR3 region has 13 residues. The V gene's germline CDR1 is GTSNPN and CDR2 SVGIG (reference sequence). This chain's CDR3 is CAWNGGPNQPQHF. In DNA, the CDR3 is TGTGCCTGGAACGGGGGCCCCAATCAGCCCCAGCATTTT.

The chain employs TRBV2 and TRBJ2-3; 7 bases are shared with TRBD2. This CDR3 comprises 15 residues. The germline gives CDR1 SNHLY, CDR2 FYNNEI. The ends lost 7 bases at V and 3 bases at J; junction bases unmatched: 10. The CDR3 coding sequence is TGTGCCAGCAACTCCTGGCCAGCGGGAACAGATACGCAGTATTTT. Translating it yields CASNSWPAGTDTQYF.

This clone was found a few times. The J gene is TRBJ1-1, the V gene TRBV5-6; D is unclear. V was clipped by 2 bases and J by 2 bases, with 10 bases between them. This CDR3 has 14 residues. Germline V gene lookup returns CDR1 SGHDT and CDR2 YYEEEE. The chain's CDR3 is CASSFRRKNTEAFF. The CDR3 DNA sequence: TGTGCCAGCAGCTTCCGTAGGAAAAACACTGAAGCTTTCTTT.

This clone was counted only a few times. Other DNA sequences of this sample code for an identical CDR3. V and J are TRBV25-1 and TRBJ2-3; possible D gene TRBD1, 6 bases. Germline CDR1 and CDR2: MGHDK and SYGVNS. CDR3 size: 12 residues. Trimming stripped 7 bases from V and 6 bases from J, with 11 bases between. The CDR3 DNA follows: TGTGCCAGCACGAGGGGGACGGATACGCAGTATTTT. Protein: CASTRGTDTQYF.

This clone appeared a few times. The CDR3 DNA reads as TGTGCCAGCAGTGACCCCGGACTGCTCCTCGGGGGTGGCTACACCTTC. It translates to CASSDPGLLLGGGYTF. The rearrangement joins TRBV6-1 to TRBJ1-2; tentative D call: TRBD1 (5 bases). This CDR3 has 16 residues. The germline V gene encodes CDR1 MNHNS and CDR2 SASEGT. V shed 3 bases and J shed 7 bases, with 21 bases lying between them.

The chain joins TRBV10-3 to TRBJ2-7; D uncertain. The CDR3 consists of 11 residues. V was trimmed by 5 bases and J by 6 bases, leaving 8 bases between them. Germline CDR1 is ENHRY and CDR2 is SYGVKD. The CDR3 region has the DNA TGTGCCATCAGTCCCATGGTCGAGCAGTACTTC. This encodes CAISPMVEQYF.

This clone was detected a few times. CDR3 DNA: TGCAGCGTTGAAGGGCAGCTAGGAGGCTACACCTTC. Translating gives CSVEGQLGGYTF. J is TRBJ1-2 and V is TRBV29-1; D unresolved. Germline assignment: CDR1 SQVTM and CDR2 ANQGSEA. The CDR3 runs to 12 residues. V was trimmed by 1 base and J by 8 bases, leaving 11 bases between them.

The chain links TRBV25-1 to TRBJ2-6; D is unresolved. This CDR3 contains 17 residues. Germline V lookup: CDR1 MGHDK, CDR2 SYGVNS. Trimming pared 2 bases from V and 0 bases from J, leaving 11 bases between. CDR3 nucleotide sequence: TGTGCCAGCAGTGAACCCCGTTCGGTCTCTGGGGCCAACGTCCTGACTTTC. It yields the protein CASSEPRSVSGANVLTF.

V gene TRBV10-3 combines with J gene TRBJ1-1, with D unclear. The CDR3 spans 13 residues. Trimming removed 2 bases at V and 1 base at J, with 5 bases between. The germline V gene has CDR1 ENHRY and CDR2 SYGVKD. Here the CDR3 reads CAISESGNTEAFF. CDR3 sequence (DNA): TGTGCCATCAGTGAGAGTGGGAACACTGAAGCTTTCTTT.

The chain joins TRBV4-2 to TRBJ2-1, with 11 bases aligning to TRBD2. V was pared by 0 bases and J by 5 bases, with 6 bases of the junction left unmatched. The CDR3 runs 17 residues. Germline CDR1 reads LGHNA; CDR2 reads YNFKEQ. The CDR3 loop reads CASSQEEKLAGDNEQFF. CDR3 nucleotides: TGTGCCAGCAGCCAAGAAGAGAAACTAGCGGGAGACAATGAGCAGTTCTTC.

This clone was seen ten or more times. The CDR3 DNA reads as TGTGCCAGCAGCTTAGGACAGGGTAACACCGGGGAGCTGTTTTTT. Amino acids: CASSLGQGNTGELFF. J is TRBJ2-2 and V is TRBV11-2, with TRBD1 matching 7 bases. The V gene's germline CDR1 is SGHAT and CDR2 FQNNGV. The CDR3 contains 15 residues. V lost 1 base to trimming and J lost 2 bases; unmatched junction nucleotides: 1.